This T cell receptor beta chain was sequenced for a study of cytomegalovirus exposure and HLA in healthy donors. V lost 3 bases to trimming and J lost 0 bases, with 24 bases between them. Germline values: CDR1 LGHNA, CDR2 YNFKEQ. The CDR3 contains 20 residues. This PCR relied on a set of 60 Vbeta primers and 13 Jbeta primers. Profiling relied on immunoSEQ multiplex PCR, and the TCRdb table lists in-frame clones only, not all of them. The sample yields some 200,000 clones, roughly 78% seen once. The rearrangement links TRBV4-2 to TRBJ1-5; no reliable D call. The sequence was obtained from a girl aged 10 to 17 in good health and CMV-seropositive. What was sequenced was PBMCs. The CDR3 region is CASSHRGTNVDPHSNQPQHF. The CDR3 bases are TGTGCCAGCAGCCATCGGGGAACGAATGTGGACCCTCATAGCAATCAGCCCCAGCATTTT.